This passage covers 25 T cell receptor beta chains from one sample sequenced in a study of beta chain bispecific antibodies for T cell cancers. Findings and caveats of the study: In these mixed samples, most targeted TRBV reads derived from the leukemia cell line.

Antigens for these TCRs are unknown. TCRdb itself ran the 5' RACE reads through MiXCR, one entry per CDR3 protein. Here the sample spans approximately 15,000 distinct CDR3 sequences, 2.1% being singletons. Blood mononuclear cells were expanded for 2 to 3 days using either OKT3 anti-CD3 antibody or CD3/CD28 beads. The specimen was healthy donor T cells cultured with leukemia cells. The origin of the receptors is a human donor in good health. Some clones in this sample may be carry-over from other donors' samples.

There are many counts of this clonotype. The J gene is TRBJ2-1, the V gene TRBV2; possibly TRBD2 for D (7 bases). CDR3 length: 14 residues. The germline CDR1 and CDR2 sequences are SNHLY and FYNNEI. V lost 6 bases and J 12 bases, leaving 21 bases between the germline ends. The chain's CDR3 is CASRLRPRGPSQFF. The CDR3 nucleotides are TGTGCCAGCAGACTAAGGCCGCGGGGGCCCTCGCAGTTCTTC.

This clonotype is termed medium-sized (0.01 to 0.1%). The chain has TRBV7-9 and TRBJ2-7; 7 nucleotides match TRBD1. Germline lookup yields CDR1 SEHNR and CDR2 FQNEAQ (reference sequence). After removal of 10 bases from V and 2 bases from J, the junction contained 8 bases not matched to a gene. The CDR3 spans 13 residues. CDR3 protein: CATTQGSAYEQYF. CDR3 bases: TGTGCCACTACACAGGGGAGTGCCTACGAGCAGTACTTC.

This clonotype was picked up many times. The CDR3 loop reads CASSLVVNTEAFF. CDR3 DNA sequence: TGCGCCAGCAGCTTGGTGGTGAACACTGAAGCTTTCTTT. V and J are TRBV5-1 and TRBJ1-1; no clear D gene. CDR3 length: 13 residues. Germline V lookup: CDR1 SGHRS, CDR2 YFSETQ. Trimming stripped 0 bases from V and 0 bases from J, with 3 bases between.

This clonotype was counted many times. DNA of the CDR3: TGTGCCAGCCGCGGGGACAGGGGAGTCAACTACGAGCAGTACTTC. Amino acids: CASRGDRGVNYEQYF. This chain connects TRBV28 to TRBJ2-7, with 10 bases fitting TRBD1. CDR1 MDHEN and CDR2 SYDVKM come from the germline V gene. Trimming took 8 bases from V and 3 from J; bases not matched to a gene: 10. CDR3 length: 15 amino acids.

This clonotype has at least ten counts. J is TRBJ2-2 and V is TRBV7-3, with 9 bases identical to TRBD1. This CDR3 has 17 amino acids. Trimming took 4 bases from V and 1 from J; bases not matched to a gene: 7. Per germline, CDR1 SGHTA and CDR2 FQGTGA. The chain's CDR3 is CASSYPGTGMNTGELFF. The CDR3 coding sequence is TGTGCCAGCAGCTACCCCGGGACAGGGATGAACACCGGGGAGCTGTTTTTT. The whole variable domain, filled in from reference TRBV7-3 and TRBJ2-2, reads GAGVSQTPSNKVTEKGKYVELRCDPISGHTALYWYRQSLGQGPEFLIYFQGTGAADDSGLPNDRFFAVRPEGSVSTLKIQRTERGDSAVYLCASSYPGTGMNTGELFFGEGSRLTVL.

This clonotype is classed as medium-sized (0.01 to 0.1%). The chain carries TRBV30 and TRBJ1-2; D gene uncertain. Per germline, CDR1 GTSNPN and CDR2 SVGIG (reference sequence). This CDR3 has 11 residues. The V end lost 3 bases, the J end lost 5 bases, and 7 bases lay between the germline ends. CDR3 coding DNA: TGTGCCTGGAGAAAAGGGTATGGCTACACCTTC. This encodes CAWRKGYGYTF.

This clonotype was recorded a few times. The rearrangement joins TRBV4-1 to TRBJ1-1; D may be TRBD1 (5 bases). The CDR3 is 14 residues long. With 1 base removed from V and 7 bases from J, the gap between germline ends came to 13 bases. Germline V gene lookup returns CDR1 MGHRA and CDR2 YSYEKL. DNA for the CDR3: TGCGCCAGCAGCCAAGGCCCAGGGATCAATGAAGCTTTCTTT. This encodes CASSQGPGINEAFF.

This clonotype was detected ten times or more. The rearrangement links TRBV10-3 to TRBJ1-2; 12 bases agree with TRBD1. CDR1 is ENHRY, CDR2 SYGVKD, per germline. With 3 bases clipped from V and 5 bases from J, the junction kept 16 bases outside the gene matches. The CDR3 consists of 19 residues. The CDR3 reads CAISEQYPGQGALRYGYTF. The CDR3 DNA reads as TGTGCCATCAGTGAACAGTACCCGGGACAGGGGGCGTTGAGGTATGGCTACACCTTC.

This clonotype was counted ten times or more. V gene TRBV6-6 combines with J gene TRBJ1-5, with D perhaps matching TRBD1 (6 bases). V was clipped by 5 bases and J by 7 bases, with 12 bases between them. Germline loops: CDR1 MNHNY, CDR2 SVGAGI (reference sequence). This CDR3 spans 13 amino acids. The CDR3 loop is CASSTQTGQPQHF. As DNA, the CDR3 is TGTGCCAGCAGTACTCAGACAGGCCAGCCCCAGCATTTT.

This clonotype was picked up many times. V and J are TRBV25-1 and TRBJ1-6; D is unclear. Trimming removed 4 bases at V and 5 bases at J, with 12 bases between. The CDR3 loop spans 15 amino acids. The V gene's germline CDR1 is MGHDK and CDR2 SYGVNS. This chain's CDR3 is CASSVGLPNNSPLHF. In DNA, the CDR3 is TGTGCCAGCAGTGTTGGTCTTCCCAATAATTCACCCCTCCACTTT.

Ten or more counts support this clonotype. CDR3 sequence (DNA): TGTGCCAGCAGCCAAAGTTACACCGGGGAGCTGTTTTTT. This encodes CASSQSYTGELFF. The chain is built from TRBV6-5 and TRBJ2-2; no clear D gene. V was clipped by 6 bases and J by 3 bases, with 8 bases between them. CDR3 length equals 13 residues. Germline V gene lookup returns CDR1 MNHEY and CDR2 SVGAGI.

The table lists this clonotype with many counts. V is TRBV28 and J is TRBJ2-7, with D maybe TRBD2 (5 bases). The CDR3 spans 11 residues. The V end lost 2 bases, the J end lost 7 bases, and 6 bases lay between the germline ends. CDR1 is MDHEN and CDR2 is SYDVKM in the germline V gene. The CDR3 DNA reads TGTGCCAGCAGTTTAACGGGGGAGCAGTACTTC. This encodes CASSLTGEQYF.

This clonotype was seen more than once but under ten times. This chain joins TRBV30 and TRBJ1-1; no clear D gene. Germline-derived CDR1 and CDR2 are GTSNPN and SVGIG (reference sequence). The CDR3 runs 14 residues. V was trimmed by 5 bases and J by 6 bases, leaving 19 bases between them. In DNA form, the CDR3 reads TGTGCCTGGGATATATGGAACACAAAGGCTGAAGCTTTCTTT. As protein: CAWDIWNTKAEAFF.

At least ten counts were recorded for this clonotype. The CDR3 region has the DNA TGTGCCAGCAGTTCTTTAGAGGCGATAGCCAAAAACATTCAGTACTTC. This codes for CASSSLEAIAKNIQYF. V and J are TRBV7-9 and TRBJ2-4, with D uncertain. The V end lost 6 bases, the J end lost 0 bases, and 15 bases lay between the germline ends. Germline values: CDR1 SEHNR, CDR2 FQNEAQ (reference sequence). The CDR3 has 16 residues. Together with reference TRBV7-9 and TRBJ2-4, the CDR3 gives the full variable domain: DTGVSQNPRHKITKRGQNVTFRCDPISEHNRLYWYRQTLGQGPEFLTYFQNEAQLEKSRLLSDRFSAERPKGSFSTLEIQRTEQGDSAMYLCASSSLEAIAKNIQYFGAGTRLSVL.

This clonotype has ten or more counts. The chain carries TRBV18 and TRBJ1-1, with TRBD1 identical over 9 bases. The CDR3 consists of 14 residues. Per the germline V gene, CDR1 is KGHSH and CDR2 is LQKENI. The V and J ends lost 3 bases and 7 bases, in that order; junction bases with no gene match: 6. CDR3 nucleotide sequence: TGTGCCAGCTCACCGCTTTGGACAGGGGATGAAGCTTTCTTT. It is translated as CASSPLWTGDEAFF.

Many counts were recorded for this clonotype. The V and J genes are TRBV14 and TRBJ1-2, with 9 bases identical to TRBD1. Germline V gene lookup returns CDR1 SGHDN and CDR2 FVKESK. CDR3 length equals 18 residues. V shed 0 bases and J 2 bases; nucleotides not matched to a gene: 10. The CDR3 protein is CASSQEEPGQGYNYGYTF. The DNA for the CDR3 is TGTGCCAGCAGCCAAGAAGAACCGGGACAGGGTTACAACTATGGCTACACCTTC.

This clonotype was observed at least ten times. The rearrangement joins TRBV6-5 to TRBJ1-6; no reliable D call. The V end lost 6 bases, the J end lost 9 bases, and 9 bases lay between the germline ends. CDR3 length: 12 amino acids. CDR1 and CDR2 from the germline V gene are MNHEY and SVGAGI. This chain's CDR3 is CASSLLSSPLHF. CDR3 sequence (DNA): TGTGCCAGCAGCCTTTTAAGTTCACCCCTCCACTTT.

This clonotype was picked up many times. This chain joins TRBV14 and TRBJ2-2, with a possible D match to TRBD2 (5 bases). Germline lookup yields CDR1 SGHDN and CDR2 FVKESK. This CDR3 region has 13 residues. Deletions cut 4 bases from V and 7 bases from J, with 10 bases between. The DNA for the CDR3 is TGTGCCAGCAGCCTCGTTCGGGACGGGGAGCTGTTTTTT. Its translation is CASSLVRDGELFF.

This clonotype appeared many times. The rearrangement uses TRBV19 and TRBJ2-1; D call uncertain. The germline V and J ends were trimmed by 1 base and 2 bases, with 9 bases remaining between them. This CDR3 region has 15 residues. Germline CDR1 reads LNHDA; CDR2 reads SQIVND (reference sequence). The CDR3 reads CASSIGSSPYNEQFF. The CDR3 nucleotides are TGTGCCAGTAGTATAGGTTCATCCCCCTACAATGAGCAGTTCTTC.

This clonotype was recorded many times. The chain joins TRBV20-1 to TRBJ1-2; D is ambiguous. Trimming removed 6 bases at V and 2 bases at J, with 13 bases between. The CDR3 contains 13 residues. CDR1 DFQATT and CDR2 SNEGSKA come from the germline V gene (reference sequence). Here the CDR3 reads CSATDGENYGYTF. The CDR3 nucleotides read TGCAGTGCCACAGACGGGGAAAACTATGGCTACACCTTC.

This clonotype has ten or more counts. The CDR3 sequence is CASSSLAEETQYF. The CDR3 region has the DNA TGCGCCAGCAGCTCCTTAGCGGAAGAGACCCAGTACTTC. The chain combines TRBV5-1 with TRBJ2-5, with D tentatively TRBD2 (6 bases). The CDR3 extends over 13 amino acids. Germline V gene data show CDR1 as SGHRS and CDR2 as YFSETQ. V was trimmed by 3 bases and J by 3 bases, leaving 9 bases between them.

This clonotype was counted many times. The V call is TRBV4-2, the J call TRBJ2-3; possible D gene TRBD2, 7 bases. The CDR3 consists of 16 residues. In germline, CDR1 is LGHNA, CDR2 YNFKEQ. Trimming shortened V by 0 bases and J by 0 bases, and 10 bases separated the two germline ends. CDR3 in amino acids: CASSQDRGGSTDTQYF. The CDR3 nucleotides are TGTGCCAGCAGCCAAGATAGGGGGGGGAGCACAGATACGCAGTATTTT.

This clonotype was detected many times. The chain has TRBV6-2 or TRBV6-3 and TRBJ2-7; D remains unclear. Germline V gives CDR1 MNHEY, CDR2 SVGEGT. V shed 4 bases and J shed 0 bases, with 7 bases lying between them. The CDR3 runs to 13 residues. CDR3 in amino acids: CASSFLSSYEQYF. The CDR3 region has the DNA TGTGCCAGCAGTTTTTTATCCTCCTACGAGCAGTACTTC.

This clonotype was seen at least ten times. The V gene is TRBV12-3 or TRBV12-4, the J gene TRBJ2-1; 7 bases agree with TRBD2. There are 14 residues in the CDR3. With V trimmed by 6 bases and J by 4 bases, 6 bases remained unmatched. CDR3 nucleotides: TGTGCCAGCAGAATGGACGGGAGGTACAATGAGCAGTTCTTC. Its translation: CASRMDGRYNEQFF.

This clonotype was seen ten or more times. V is TRBV5-5 and J is TRBJ2-1; 7 bases are a match to TRBD1. The V segment lost 10 bases and the J segment 4 bases; nucleotides outside the gene matches: 11. Germline-derived CDR1 and CDR2 are SGHKS and YYEKEE (reference sequence). This CDR3 is 14 amino acids long. The CDR3 here is CARKGALSYNEQFF. The CDR3 nucleotides read TGTGCCCGTAAGGGGGCCTTATCTTACAATGAGCAGTTCTTC.